The rows below give T cell receptor beta chains drawn from one sample of a study of OX40 agonist ivuxolimab in advanced cancers. Assay used: immunoSEQ multiplex PCR; TCRdb lists only in-frame clones, some missing. The sample records around 60,000 clones, about nine tenths being singletons. The sequencing here drew on CD4+ or CD8+ T cells sorted from blood, taken in a trial of the OX40 agonist ivuxolimab. These TCRs come from an adult with an advanced solid tumor such as melanoma, head and neck, liver or kidney cancer. The CDR3 runs from the conserved cysteine through the conserved F or W. Each record gives: V gene, J gene, D gene, clone size, CDR3 protein, CDR3 DNA. The D gene is left open where the match is weak. Rows give clone size only sometimes, using once, few, many, or a class for an expanded clone.

v_call: TRBV25-1
j_call: TRBJ2-2
d_call: NA
clone_size: NA
cdr3_aa: CASSLPLSGELFF
cdr3_nt: TGTGCCAGCAGTCTCCCGTTATCCGGGGAGCTGTTTTTT

v_call: TRBV10-1
j_call: TRBJ2-7
d_call: TRBD2
clone_size: NA
cdr3_aa: CASSDSFRGDEQYF
cdr3_nt: TGCGCCAGCAGTGACTCCTTTCGGGGGGACGAGCAGTACTTC

v_call: TRBV19
j_call: TRBJ2-1
d_call: NA
clone_size: NA
cdr3_aa: CASSISGHYNEQFF
cdr3_nt: TGTGCCAGTAGTATAAGCGGGCACTACAATGAGCAGTTCTTC

v_call: TRBV9
j_call: TRBJ2-3
d_call: TRBD2
clone_size: NA
cdr3_aa: CASSALAGDTQYF
cdr3_nt: TGTGCCAGCAGCGCCCTAGCGGGGGATACGCAGTATTTT

v_call: TRBV27
j_call: TRBJ1-2
d_call: TRBD1
clone_size: NA
cdr3_aa: CASSPEGTGPYGYTF
cdr3_nt: TGTGCCAGCAGTCCGGAAGGGACAGGCCCGTATGGCTACACCTTC

v_call: TRBV5-4
j_call: TRBJ2-3
d_call: TRBD2
clone_size: NA
cdr3_aa: CASSLAGTSGTDTQYF
cdr3_nt: TGTGCCAGCAGCTTGGCCGGGACTAGCGGGACAGATACGCAGTATTTT

v_call: TRBV5-5
j_call: TRBJ2-6
d_call: NA
clone_size: NA
cdr3_aa: CASLGGPGANVLTF
cdr3_nt: TGTGCCAGCCTTGGGGGGCCTGGGGCCAACGTCCTGACTTTC

v_call: TRBV19
j_call: TRBJ2-1
d_call: NA
clone_size: NA
cdr3_aa: CASSNQTPRYSYNEQFF
cdr3_nt: TGTGCCAGTAGCAACCAAACGCCGCGGTACTCCTACAATGAGCAGTTCTTC

v_call: TRBV11-2
j_call: TRBJ2-7
d_call: TRBD2
clone_size: NA
cdr3_aa: CASSPLGSGSYEQYF
cdr3_nt: TGTGCCAGCAGCCCCTTGGGTAGCGGGAGCTACGAGCAGTACTTC

v_call: TRBV4-2
j_call: TRBJ2-5
d_call: TRBD2
clone_size: once
cdr3_aa: CASSQDRSSGTPGTQYF
cdr3_nt: TGTGCCAGCAGCCAAGATAGGTCTAGCGGGACCCCCGGGACCCAGTACTTC

v_call: TRBV4-1
j_call: TRBJ1-6
d_call: TRBD1
clone_size: NA
cdr3_aa: CASSQTTDRAYNSPLHF
cdr3_nt: TGCGCCAGCAGCCAAACAACGGACAGGGCCTATAATTCACCCCTCCACTTT

v_call: TRBV7-3
j_call: TRBJ2-2
d_call: NA
clone_size: NA
cdr3_aa: CASSLGTGTGELFF
cdr3_nt: TGTGCCAGCAGCCTGGGGACGGGCACCGGGGAGCTGTTTTTT

v_call: TRBV6-6
j_call: TRBJ2-1
d_call: TRBD2
clone_size: NA
cdr3_aa: CASSYLGTSGDNEQFF
cdr3_nt: TGTGCCAGCAGTTACTTAGGGACTAGCGGAGACAATGAGCAGTTCTTC

v_call: TRBV7-9
j_call: TRBJ2-2
d_call: NA
clone_size: NA
cdr3_aa: CASSPPRGVQGNTGELFF
cdr3_nt: TGTGCCAGCAGCCCACCTAGAGGAGTACAGGGGAACACCGGGGAGCTGTTTTTT

v_call: TRBV28
j_call: TRBJ2-2
d_call: NA
clone_size: NA
cdr3_aa: CASRAGELFF
cdr3_nt: TGTGCCAGCAGAGCCGGGGAGCTGTTTTTT

v_call: TRBV5-4
j_call: TRBJ2-7
d_call: NA
clone_size: NA
cdr3_aa: CASSSSPYEQYF
cdr3_nt: TGTGCCAGCAGCTCGAGTCCCTACGAGCAGTACTTC

v_call: TRBV27
j_call: TRBJ2-7
d_call: NA
clone_size: NA
cdr3_aa: CASSMTVGEQYF
cdr3_nt: TGTGCCAGCAGCATGACCGTGGGGGAGCAGTACTTC

v_call: TRBV15
j_call: TRBJ2-7
d_call: TRBD1
clone_size: NA
cdr3_aa: CATSSTGESFSYEQYF
cdr3_nt: TGTGCCACCAGCAGCACAGGGGAAAGTTTCTCCTACGAGCAGTACTTC

v_call: TRBV5-6
j_call: TRBJ1-1
d_call: NA
clone_size: NA
cdr3_aa: CASSLAGMDTEAFF
cdr3_nt: TGTGCCAGCAGCTTAGCAGGGATGGACACTGAAGCTTTCTTT